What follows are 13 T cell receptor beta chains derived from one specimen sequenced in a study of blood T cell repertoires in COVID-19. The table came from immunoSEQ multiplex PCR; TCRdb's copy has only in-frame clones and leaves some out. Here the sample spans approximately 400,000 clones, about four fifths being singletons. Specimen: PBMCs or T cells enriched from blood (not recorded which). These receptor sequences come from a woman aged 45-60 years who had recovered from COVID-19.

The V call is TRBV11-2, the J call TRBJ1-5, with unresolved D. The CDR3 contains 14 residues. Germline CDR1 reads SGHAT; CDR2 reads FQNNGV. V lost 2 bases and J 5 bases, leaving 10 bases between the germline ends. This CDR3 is CASSLSSGDQPQHF. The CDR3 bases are TGTGCCAGCAGCTTAAGTTCCGGGGATCAGCCCCAGCATTTT.

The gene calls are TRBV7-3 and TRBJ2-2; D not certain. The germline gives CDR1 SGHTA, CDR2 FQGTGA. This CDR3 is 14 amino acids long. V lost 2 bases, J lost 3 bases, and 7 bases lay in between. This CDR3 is CASSLFPYTGELFF. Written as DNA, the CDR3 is TGTGCCAGCAGCTTATTTCCCTACACCGGGGAGCTGTTTTTT.

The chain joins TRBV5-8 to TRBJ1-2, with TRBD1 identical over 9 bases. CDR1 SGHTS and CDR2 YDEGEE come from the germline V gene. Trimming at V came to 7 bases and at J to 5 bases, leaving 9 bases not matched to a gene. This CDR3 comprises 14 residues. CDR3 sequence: CASGIQGAGYGYTF. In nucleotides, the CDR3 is TGTGCCAGCGGGATACAGGGGGCAGGATATGGCTACACCTTC.

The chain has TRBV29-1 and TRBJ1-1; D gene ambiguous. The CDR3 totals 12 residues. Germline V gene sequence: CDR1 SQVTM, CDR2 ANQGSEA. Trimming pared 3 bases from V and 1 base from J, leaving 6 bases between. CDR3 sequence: CSVDEWNTEAFF. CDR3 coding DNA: TGCAGCGTTGACGAGTGGAACACTGAAGCTTTCTTT.

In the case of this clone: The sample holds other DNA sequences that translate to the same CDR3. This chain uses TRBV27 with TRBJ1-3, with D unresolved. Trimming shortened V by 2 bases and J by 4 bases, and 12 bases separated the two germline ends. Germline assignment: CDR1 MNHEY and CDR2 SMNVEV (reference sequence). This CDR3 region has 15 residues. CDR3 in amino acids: CASSLTLGSGNTIYF. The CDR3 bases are TGTGCCAGCAGTTTAACGCTCGGGAGCGGAAACACCATATATTTT.

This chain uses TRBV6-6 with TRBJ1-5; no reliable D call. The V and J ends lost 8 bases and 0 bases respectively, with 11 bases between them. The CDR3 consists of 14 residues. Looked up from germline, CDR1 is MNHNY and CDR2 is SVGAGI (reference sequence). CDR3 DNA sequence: TGTGCCAGCCGAGATCCCTTTAGCAATCAGCCCCAGCATTTT. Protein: CASRDPFSNQPQHF.

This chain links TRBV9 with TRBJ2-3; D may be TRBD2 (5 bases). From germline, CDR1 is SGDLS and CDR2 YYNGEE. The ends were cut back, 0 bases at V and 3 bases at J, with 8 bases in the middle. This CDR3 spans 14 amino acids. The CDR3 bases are TGTGCCAGCAGCGTAGAGGGAGCGACAGATACGCAGTATTTT. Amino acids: CASSVEGATDTQYF.

CDR3 coding DNA: TGTGCCACCCTAGGGCGACAGAACCCAGCTAACTATGGCTACACCTTC. It translates to CATLGRQNPANYGYTF. The chain uses TRBV2 and TRBJ1-2; D might be TRBD1 (5 bases). Trimming pared 10 bases from V and 0 bases from J, leaving 21 bases between. This CDR3 region has 16 residues. The germline CDR1 and CDR2 sequences are SNHLY and FYNNEI.

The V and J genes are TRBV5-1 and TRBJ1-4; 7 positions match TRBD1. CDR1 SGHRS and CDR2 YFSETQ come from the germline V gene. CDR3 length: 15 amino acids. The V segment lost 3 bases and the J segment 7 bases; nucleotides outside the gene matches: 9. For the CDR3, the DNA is TGCGCCAGCAGCTCCGACAGGGCGCGCGGTGAAAAACTGTTTTTT. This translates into CASSSDRARGEKLFF.

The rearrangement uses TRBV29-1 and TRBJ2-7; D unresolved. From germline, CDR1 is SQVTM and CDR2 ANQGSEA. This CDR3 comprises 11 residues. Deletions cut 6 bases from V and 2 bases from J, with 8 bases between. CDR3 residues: CSVGGPYEQYF. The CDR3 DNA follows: TGCAGCGTCGGTGGGCCCTACGAGCAGTACTTC.

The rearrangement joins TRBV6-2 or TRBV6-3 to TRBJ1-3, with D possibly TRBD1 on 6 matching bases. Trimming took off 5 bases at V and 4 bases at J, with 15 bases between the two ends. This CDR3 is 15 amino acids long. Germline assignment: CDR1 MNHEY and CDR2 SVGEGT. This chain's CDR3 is CASSPHRVSGNTIYF. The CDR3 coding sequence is TGTGCCAGCAGTCCGCACAGGGTTTCCGGAAACACCATATATTTT.

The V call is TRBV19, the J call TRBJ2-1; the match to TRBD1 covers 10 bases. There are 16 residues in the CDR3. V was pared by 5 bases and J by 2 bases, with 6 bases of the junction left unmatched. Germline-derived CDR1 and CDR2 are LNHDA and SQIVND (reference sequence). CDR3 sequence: CASSSGTGAPYNEQFF. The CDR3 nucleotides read TGTGCCAGTAGTTCCGGGACAGGGGCACCCTACAATGAGCAGTTCTTC.

The CDR3 region has the DNA TGTGCCAGCAGCTTGACTAGCGGGAGCCAGAGCTCCTACGAGCAGTACTTC. Encoded protein: CASSLTSGSQSSYEQYF. The J gene is TRBJ2-7, the V gene TRBV11-2; 12 bases are a match to TRBD2. Germline V CDR1 and CDR2: SGHAT, FQNNGV. Trimming took 3 bases from V and 0 from J; bases not matched to a gene: 6. The CDR3 extends over 17 amino acids.